Each of the 2 T cell receptor beta chains below was sequenced from the same sample in a study of blood T cells in healthy people across ages. With a J-beta primer mix and a sample-barcoded 5' primer, a second PCR ran about 7 to 12 cycles. A single record per CDR3 protein comes from TCRdb applying MiXCR to the 5' RACE reads. The table has 800,000 to 950,000 distinct CDR3 sequences, approximately 49% seen once. Sequenced: blood. The source of these receptors is a man aged 25 to 45 in good health.

This chain joins TRBV27 and TRBJ2-1; 9 nucleotides agree with TRBD1. V gave up 6 bases and J gave up 6 bases; unmatched junction bases: 9. There are 15 residues in the CDR3. CDR1 MNHEY and CDR2 SMNVEV come from the germline V gene (reference sequence). This CDR3 reads CASSPGTGPINEQFF. CDR3 nucleotide sequence: TGTGCCAGCAGCCCCGGGACAGGGCCTATCAATGAGCAGTTCTTC.

This rearrangement joins TRBV6-2 or TRBV6-3 to TRBJ1-1; D unclear. This CDR3 contains 11 residues. The ends were cut back, 8 bases at V and 5 bases at J, with 9 bases in the middle. Germline CDR1 reads MNHEY; CDR2 reads SVGEGT. The CDR3 coding sequence is TGTGCCAGCGGTAGTTATACTGAAGCTTTCTTT. Its protein product is CASGSYTEAFF.